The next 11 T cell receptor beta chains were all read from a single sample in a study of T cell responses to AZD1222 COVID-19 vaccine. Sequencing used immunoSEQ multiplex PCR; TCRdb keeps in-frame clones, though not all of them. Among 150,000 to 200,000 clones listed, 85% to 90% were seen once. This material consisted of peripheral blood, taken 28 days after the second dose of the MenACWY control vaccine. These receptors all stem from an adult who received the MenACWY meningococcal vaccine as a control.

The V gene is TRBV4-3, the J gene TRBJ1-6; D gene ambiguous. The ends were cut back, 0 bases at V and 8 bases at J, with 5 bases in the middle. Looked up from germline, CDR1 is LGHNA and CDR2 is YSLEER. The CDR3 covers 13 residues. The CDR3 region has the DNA TGCGCCAGCAGCCAAGACACGGATTCACCCCTCCACTTT. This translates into CASSQDTDSPLHF.

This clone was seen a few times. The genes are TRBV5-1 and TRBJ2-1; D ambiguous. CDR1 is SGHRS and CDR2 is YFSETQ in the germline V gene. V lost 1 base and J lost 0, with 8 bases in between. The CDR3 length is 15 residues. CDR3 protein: CASSLPISSYNEQFF. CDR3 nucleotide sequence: TGCGCCAGCAGCTTGCCGATTAGCTCCTACAATGAGCAGTTCTTC.

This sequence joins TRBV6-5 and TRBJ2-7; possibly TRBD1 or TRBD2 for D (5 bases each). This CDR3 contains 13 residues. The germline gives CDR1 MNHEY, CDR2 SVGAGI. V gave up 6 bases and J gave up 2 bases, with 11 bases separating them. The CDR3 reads CASRGTVTYEQYF. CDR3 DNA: TGTGCCAGCAGGGGGACGGTGACCTACGAGCAGTACTTC.

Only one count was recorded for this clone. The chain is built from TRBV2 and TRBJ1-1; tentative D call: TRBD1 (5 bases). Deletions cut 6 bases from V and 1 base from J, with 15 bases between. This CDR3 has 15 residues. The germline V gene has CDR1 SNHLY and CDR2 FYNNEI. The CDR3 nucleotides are TGTGCCAGCAGGCGTTCCGGGACGGGGAACACTGAAGCTTTCTTT. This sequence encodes CASRRSGTGNTEAFF.

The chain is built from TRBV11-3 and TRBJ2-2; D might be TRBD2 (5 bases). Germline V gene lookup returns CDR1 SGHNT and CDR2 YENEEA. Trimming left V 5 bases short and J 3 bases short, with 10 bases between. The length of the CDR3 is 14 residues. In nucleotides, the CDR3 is TGTGCCAGCAGCCCCCGGCGGGACACCGGGGAGCTGTTTTTT. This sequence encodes CASSPRRDTGELFF.

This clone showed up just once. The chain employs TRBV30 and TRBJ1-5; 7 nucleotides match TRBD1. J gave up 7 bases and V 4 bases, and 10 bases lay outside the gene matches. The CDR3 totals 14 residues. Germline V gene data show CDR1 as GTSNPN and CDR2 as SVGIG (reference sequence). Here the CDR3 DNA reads TGTGCCTGGACCGCTCAGGGGGGAGGACAGCCCCAGCATTTT. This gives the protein CAWTAQGGGQPQHF.

The CDR3: CASSRLLNTEAFF. The CDR3, as DNA: TGTGCCAGTAGCCGCCTCCTGAACACTGAAGCTTTCTTT. The chain has TRBV19 and TRBJ1-1; D call uncertain. The CDR3 covers 13 residues. V lost 6 bases and J lost 0, with 8 bases in between. CDR1 and CDR2 from the germline V gene are LNHDA and SQIVND (reference sequence).

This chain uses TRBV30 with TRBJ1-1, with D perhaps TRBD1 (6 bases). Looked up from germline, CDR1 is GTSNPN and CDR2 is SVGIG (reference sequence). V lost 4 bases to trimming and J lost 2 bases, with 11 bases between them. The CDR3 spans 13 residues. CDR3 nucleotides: TGTGCCTGGACAGGGGAGGAAAACACTGAAGCTTTCTTT. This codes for CAWTGEENTEAFF.

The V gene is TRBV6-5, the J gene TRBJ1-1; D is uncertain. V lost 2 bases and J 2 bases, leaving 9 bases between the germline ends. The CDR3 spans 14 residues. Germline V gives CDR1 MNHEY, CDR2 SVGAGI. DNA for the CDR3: TGTGCCAGCAGTTACATGGGAGAAAACACTGAAGCTTTCTTT. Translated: CASSYMGENTEAFF.

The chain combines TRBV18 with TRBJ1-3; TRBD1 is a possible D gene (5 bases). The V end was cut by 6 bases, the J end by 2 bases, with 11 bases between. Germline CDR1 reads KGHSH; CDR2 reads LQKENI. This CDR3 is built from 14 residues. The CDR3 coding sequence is TGTGCCAGCTCGCCGCAGGGAACTGGAAACACCATATATTTT. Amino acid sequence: CASSPQGTGNTIYF.

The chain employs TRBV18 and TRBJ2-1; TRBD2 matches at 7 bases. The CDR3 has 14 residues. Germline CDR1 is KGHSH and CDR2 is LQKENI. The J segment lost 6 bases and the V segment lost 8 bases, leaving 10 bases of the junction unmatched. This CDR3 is CASVQRGGSNEQFF. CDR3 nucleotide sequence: TGTGCCAGCGTTCAACGTGGCGGGAGCAATGAGCAGTTCTTC.